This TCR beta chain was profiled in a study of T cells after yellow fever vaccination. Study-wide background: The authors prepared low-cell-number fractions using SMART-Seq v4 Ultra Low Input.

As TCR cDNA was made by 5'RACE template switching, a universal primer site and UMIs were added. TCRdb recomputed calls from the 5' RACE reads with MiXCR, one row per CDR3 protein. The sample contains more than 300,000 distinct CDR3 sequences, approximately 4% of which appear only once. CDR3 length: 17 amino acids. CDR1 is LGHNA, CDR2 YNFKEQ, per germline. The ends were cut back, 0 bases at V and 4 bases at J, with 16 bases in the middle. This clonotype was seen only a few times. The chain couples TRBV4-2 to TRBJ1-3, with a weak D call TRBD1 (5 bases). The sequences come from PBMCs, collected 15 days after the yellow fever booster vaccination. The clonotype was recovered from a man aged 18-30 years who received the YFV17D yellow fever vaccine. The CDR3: CASSQDYGAVEGNTIYF. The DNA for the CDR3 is TGTGCCAGCAGCCAAGATTACGGGGCAGTGGAAGGAAACACCATATATTTT.